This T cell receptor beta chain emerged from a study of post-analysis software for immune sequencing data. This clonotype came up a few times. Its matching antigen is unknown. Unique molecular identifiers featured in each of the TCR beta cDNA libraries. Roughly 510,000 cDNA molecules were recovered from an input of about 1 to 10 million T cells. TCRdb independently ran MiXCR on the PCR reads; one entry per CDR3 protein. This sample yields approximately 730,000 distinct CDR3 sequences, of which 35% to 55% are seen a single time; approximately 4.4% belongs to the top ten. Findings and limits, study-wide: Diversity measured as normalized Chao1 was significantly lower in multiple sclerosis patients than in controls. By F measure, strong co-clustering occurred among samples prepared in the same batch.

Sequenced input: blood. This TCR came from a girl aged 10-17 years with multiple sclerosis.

The CDR3 loop is CASLGAMNTEAFF. CDR3 DNA: TGTGCCAGCTTAGGGGCGATGAACACTGAAGCTTTCTTT. The V call is TRBV7-6, the J call TRBJ1-1; D might be TRBD1 (5 bases). The CDR3 is 13 amino acids. Germline assignment: CDR1 SGHVS and CDR2 FNYEAQ. Trimming removed 8 bases at V and 0 bases at J, with 10 bases between.